The clone carrying this T cell receptor beta chain was recorded once. The V gene lost 0 bases and the J gene lost 1 base, with 16 bases spanning the gap. The CDR3 is 17 amino acids. The germline gives CDR1 SGHRS, CDR2 YFSETQ. These data come from a study of cytomegalovirus exposure and HLA in healthy donors. In the PCR, 60 Vbeta and 13 Jbeta primers were used. Repertoires were generated with immunoSEQ multiplex PCR, while TCRdb's copy carries only in-frame clones and drops some. The sample carries about 120,000 clones, 75% to 90% recorded once. This clonotype originated in a female donor in good health and CMV-seropositive. Sample: PBMCs. The chain recombines TRBV5-1 with TRBJ1-1, with TRBD1 as a possible D gene (6 bases). DNA of the CDR3: TGCGCCAGCAGCTTGGCCGGGGGGGGCTGGGGGAACACTGAAGCTTTCTTT. As protein: CASSLAGGGWGNTEAFF.